This TCR beta chain is drawn from a study of blood T cell repertoires in COVID-19. CDR3 length equals 16 residues. Germline V gene lookup returns CDR1 SGHNT and CDR2 YYREEE (reference sequence). V lost 4 bases and J 1 base, leaving 17 bases between the germline ends. Sequencing was performed with immunoSEQ multiplex PCR; in TCRdb, only in-frame clones are kept and a portion is missing. In the table there are some 230,000 clones, about four fifths of which are singletons. Sequenced sample: peripheral blood. The receptor's source is a woman aged 60-75 years with acute or convalescent COVID-19. The chain combines TRBV5-4 with TRBJ1-2; a possible D gene is TRBD1 (5 bases). The CDR3, as DNA: TGTGCCAGCAGCCCCGACAGTGGGGCACTTAACTATGGCTACACCTTC. It specifies CASSPDSGALNYGYTF. The whole variable domain, filled in from reference TRBV5-4 and TRBJ1-2, reads ETGVTQSPTHLIKTRGQQVTLRCSSQSGHNTVSWYQQALGQGPQFIFQYYREEENGRGNFPPRFSGLQFPNYSSELNVNALELDDSALYLCASSPDSGALNYGYTFGSGTRLTVV.